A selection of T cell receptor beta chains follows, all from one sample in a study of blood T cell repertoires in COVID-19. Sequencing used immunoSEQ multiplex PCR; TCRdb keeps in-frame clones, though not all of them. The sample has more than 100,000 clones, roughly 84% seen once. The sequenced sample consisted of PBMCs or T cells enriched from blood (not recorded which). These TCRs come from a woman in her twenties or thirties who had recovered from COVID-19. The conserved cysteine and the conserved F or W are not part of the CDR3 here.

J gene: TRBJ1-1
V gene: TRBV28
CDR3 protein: ASSRGGMGMNTEAF

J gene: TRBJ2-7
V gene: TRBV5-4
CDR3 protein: ASSKDDSREQY

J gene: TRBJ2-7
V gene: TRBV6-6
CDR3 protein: ASSYSRYEQY

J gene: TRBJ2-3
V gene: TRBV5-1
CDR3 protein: ASSLVGSRTDTQY

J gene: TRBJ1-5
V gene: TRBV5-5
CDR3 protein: ASSRQFSNQPQH

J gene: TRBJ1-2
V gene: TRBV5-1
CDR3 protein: ASSLTTGRYGYT

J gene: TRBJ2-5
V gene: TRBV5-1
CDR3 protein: ASSPGTLKETQY

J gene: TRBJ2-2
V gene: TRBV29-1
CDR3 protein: SVVTESTGELF

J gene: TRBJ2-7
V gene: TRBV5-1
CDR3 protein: ASSLAAAVEQY

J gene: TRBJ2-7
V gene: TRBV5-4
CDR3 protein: ASSLVGGDDYEQY

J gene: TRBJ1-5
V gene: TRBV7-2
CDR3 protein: ASSWARGNQPQH

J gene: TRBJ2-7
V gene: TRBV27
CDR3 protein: ASSLRDTSYEQY

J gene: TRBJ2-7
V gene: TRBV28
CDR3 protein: ASSTTSGGIYEQY

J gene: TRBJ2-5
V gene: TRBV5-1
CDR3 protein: ASSRGGQETQY

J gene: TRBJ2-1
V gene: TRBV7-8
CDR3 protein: ASGLAGVGGYNEQF